This passage covers 14 T cell receptor beta chains from one sample sequenced in a study of cytomegalovirus exposure and HLA in healthy donors. The PCR contained 60 Vbeta and 13 Jbeta primers. Sequenced by immunoSEQ multiplex PCR; TCRdb stores in-frame clones only, minus some. Here the sample spans about 120,000 clones, about three fifths being singletons. The sample consisted of PBMCs. The receptors originated from a woman in her forties in good health and CMV-seropositive.

The chain uses TRBV30 and TRBJ1-1, with 8 bases that match TRBD1. Germline V CDR1 and CDR2: GTSNPN, SVGIG (reference sequence). V was clipped by 5 bases and J by 12 bases; unmatched bases: 5. The CDR3 has 10 residues. As DNA, the CDR3 is TGTGCCTGGCAGGGGGCAGAGTCTTTCTTT. Protein sequence: CAWQGAESFF.

The chain has TRBV9 and TRBJ2-3, with D maybe TRBD2 (5 bases). V lost 0 bases and J 4 bases, leaving 15 bases between the germline ends. Germline values: CDR1 SGDLS, CDR2 YYNGEE. This CDR3 region has 16 residues. The CDR3 DNA reads TGTGCCAGCAGCGTAGCTACGAGCGGTTTAGCAGATACGCAGTATTTT. This gives the protein CASSVATSGLADTQYF. The complete variable domain, with remaining parts taken from reference TRBV9 and TRBJ2-3, reads DSGVTQTPKHLITATGQRVTLRCSPRSGDLSVYWYQQSLDQGLQFLIQYYNGEERAKGNILERFSAQQFPDLHSELNLSSLELGDSALYFCASSVATSGLADTQYFGPGTRLTVL.

The chain uses TRBV27 and TRBJ2-7; TRBD1 aligns across 9 bases. This CDR3 region has 13 residues. V shed 6 bases and J 6 bases; nucleotides not matched to a gene: 6. Per the germline V gene, CDR1 is MNHEY and CDR2 is SMNVEV (reference sequence). CDR3 loop: CASRTGGMSEQYF. The CDR3 DNA is TGTGCCAGCAGGACAGGGGGGATGAGCGAGCAGTACTTC.

V and J are TRBV9 and TRBJ2-1; 9 bases map to TRBD2. The CDR3 loop spans 17 amino acids. V was clipped by 4 bases and J by 7 bases; unmatched bases: 15. Looked up from germline, CDR1 is SGDLS and CDR2 is YYNGEE. The CDR3, as DNA: TGTGCCAGCAGCTTAATATTAGCGGGGGTTGCGGCGAATGAGCAGTTCTTC. It encodes CASSLILAGVAANEQFF.

For the CDR3, the DNA is TGTGCCAGCAGCTTTTCTTCCGGGACAGGGTACGAGCAGTACTTC. Translation gives CASSFSSGTGYEQYF. The genes are TRBV7-2 and TRBJ2-7; 9 bases line up with TRBD1. The V gene's germline CDR1 is SGHTA and CDR2 FQGNSA. The CDR3 contains 15 residues. The trim removed 3 bases at V and 4 bases at J, leaving 7 bases unmatched.

The chain couples TRBV5-5 to TRBJ1-1; weak D call: TRBD1 (6 bases). The CDR3 length is 13 residues. Trimming stripped 2 bases from V and 3 bases from J, with 8 bases between. Germline V gene data show CDR1 as SGHKS and CDR2 as YYEKEE (reference sequence). The CDR3 region has the DNA TGTGCCAGCAGCTTTTACAGGGACACTGAAGCTTTCTTT. It is translated as CASSFYRDTEAFF. Full variable domain (outside the CDR3, taken from reference TRBV5-5 and TRBJ1-1): DAGVTQSPTHLIKTRGQQVTLRCSPISGHKSVSWYQQVLGQGPQFIFQYYEKEERGRGNFPDRFSARQFPNYSSELNVNALLLGDSALYLCASSFYRDTEAFFGQGTRLTVV.

The chain carries TRBV9 and TRBJ1-1, with 10 positions matching TRBD1. The CDR3 is 15 amino acids. The germline V gene encodes CDR1 SGDLS and CDR2 YYNGEE. The V and J ends lost 3 bases and 0 bases, in that order; junction bases with no gene match: 2. The CDR3: CASSEDRGVNTEAFF. The CDR3 DNA follows: TGTGCCAGCAGCGAGGACAGGGGGGTGAACACTGAAGCTTTCTTT.

J is TRBJ1-5 and V is TRBV19; 8 bases align to TRBD1. The V segment lost 4 bases and the J segment 1 base; nucleotides outside the gene matches: 6. Germline loops: CDR1 LNHDA, CDR2 SQIVND (reference sequence). CDR3 length: 16 residues. The CDR3 nucleotides read TGTGCCAGTAGTACCGACAGGGGAGTCAGCAATCAGCCCCAGCATTTT. Amino acid sequence: CASSTDRGVSNQPQHF.

The genes are TRBV19 and TRBJ1-3; no reliable D call. V lost 4 bases and J 0 bases, leaving 7 bases between the germline ends. CDR1 LNHDA and CDR2 SQIVND come from the germline V gene (reference sequence). This CDR3 has 14 residues. As DNA, the CDR3 is TGTGCCAGTAGTAGCGGCAGCTCTGGAAACACCATATATTTT. Its translation is CASSSGSSGNTIYF. Full variable domain (outside the CDR3, taken from reference TRBV19 and TRBJ1-3): DGGITQSPKYLFRKEGQNVTLSCEQNLNHDAMYWYRQDPGQGLRLIYYSQIVNDFQKGDIAEGYSVSREKKESFPLTVTSAQKNPTAFYLCASSSGSSGNTIYFGEGSWLTVV.

J is TRBJ2-5 and V is TRBV5-8; 10 nucleotides align to TRBD1. The end of the DNA is better explained by TRBJ2-7, so the J call may be wrong. The CDR3 length is 15 residues. Germline values: CDR1 SGHTS, CDR2 YDEGEE. Written as DNA, the CDR3 is TGTGCCAGCAGCGTCGACAGGGGGCAGAGGTACGAGCAGTACTTC. As protein: CASSVDRGQRYEQYF.

This clone was found once. The V gene is TRBV6-1, the J gene TRBJ2-1, with 9 bases lining up with TRBD2. V shed 8 bases, J shed 6 bases, and the junction held 8 bases outside the gene matches. The CDR3 is 14 amino acids. Per the germline V gene, CDR1 is MNHNS and CDR2 is SASEGT. As DNA, the CDR3 is TGTGCCAGCGGCCTTAGCGGGAGCGTCAATGAGCAGTTCTTC. Its protein is CASGLSGSVNEQFF.

V usage is TRBV5-4 and J usage is TRBJ1-2; D might be TRBD1 (6 bases). Per the germline V gene, CDR1 is SGHNT and CDR2 is YYREEE (reference sequence). The V gene lost 3 bases and the J gene lost 4 bases, with 19 bases spanning the gap. The CDR3 covers 16 residues. This CDR3 reads CASSSLVAGDRYGYTF. The CDR3 DNA reads TGTGCCAGCAGCTCATTGGTCGCAGGGGATCGCTATGGCTACACCTTC.

For the CDR3, the DNA is TGTGCCAGTAGTATCCGGGACACTTACAATGAGCAGTTCTTC. Protein product: CASSIRDTYNEQFF. This sequence joins TRBV19 and TRBJ2-1; a possible D gene is TRBD1 (6 bases). This CDR3 has 14 amino acids. The V gene's germline CDR1 is LNHDA and CDR2 SQIVND (reference sequence). V was pared by 3 bases and J by 4 bases, with 10 bases between.

V gene TRBV6-6 combines with J gene TRBJ1-5, with D unclear. The V and J ends lost 6 bases and 1 base respectively, with 4 bases between them. The CDR3 consists of 12 residues. Looked up from germline, CDR1 is MNHNY and CDR2 is SVGAGI (reference sequence). CDR3 nucleotides: TGTGCCAGCAGCCAAAGCAATCAGCCCCAGCATTTT. This codes for CASSQSNQPQHF.